The next 15 T cell receptor beta chains were all read from a single sample in a study of shared clonotypes between healthy human individuals. Only in-frame clones appear in the TCRdb table, and some are missing; sequencing was by immunoSEQ multiplex PCR. Of 1,400,000 or so clones listed, about 98.5% are singletons. Sequencing was done on a sample of naive CD4+ T cells sorted from blood. Subset of the sample: CD45RA+ positively selected. The source is a man aged 25 to 40 in good health.

The chain combines TRBV5-4 with TRBJ2-1; TRBD2 matches 10 bases. The CDR3 extends over 15 amino acids. V was pared by 1 base and J by 7 bases, with 5 bases of the junction left unmatched. Germline CDR1 and CDR2: SGHNT and YYREEE (reference sequence). The CDR3: CASSLTSGIQNEQFF. The CDR3 coding sequence is TGTGCCAGCAGCTTGACTAGCGGGATCCAAAATGAGCAGTTCTTC.

The chain links TRBV28 to TRBJ2-1; unclear D gene. The CDR3 is 11 residues long. V was trimmed by 5 bases and J by 7 bases, leaving 6 bases between them. Germline-derived CDR1 and CDR2 are MDHEN and SYDVKM. The CDR3 reads CASSATNEQFF. For the CDR3, the DNA is TGTGCCAGCAGTGCTACGAATGAGCAGTTCTTC.

This sequence joins TRBV18 and TRBJ2-3; D is unclear. The CDR3 covers 15 residues. Germline values: CDR1 KGHSH, CDR2 LQKENI. With 0 bases removed from V and 1 base from J, the gap between germline ends came to 8 bases. CDR3 coding DNA: TGTGCCAGCTCACCACCGGAGAGACGCACAGATACGCAGTATTTT. It codes for CASSPPERRTDTQYF.

The gene calls are TRBV5-1 and TRBJ2-3, with a possible D match to TRBD2 (6 bases). Trimming shortened V by 4 bases and J by 5 bases, and 17 bases separated the two germline ends. Germline V gives CDR1 SGHRS, CDR2 YFSETQ. CDR3 length equals 15 residues. Written as DNA, the CDR3 is TGCGCCAGCAGCGCACCTGGGTTTAGCGGAGATACGCAGTATTTT. It is translated as CASSAPGFSGDTQYF.

The genes are TRBV5-7 and TRBJ2-7; 10 bases fit TRBD2. TRBV5-7 is sorted into the ORF group, with uncertain function. Germline trimming cut 6 bases from V and 3 bases from J; bases unmatched to any gene: 18. CDR3 size: 18 residues. CDR3 protein: CASILGASGRGGLYEQYF. The DNA of the CDR3 is TGTGCCAGCATTCTCGGGGCTAGCGGGAGAGGTGGTCTCTACGAGCAGTACTTC.

The rearrangement uses TRBV6-1 and TRBJ2-7, with D perhaps TRBD2 (6 bases). Germline CDR1 and CDR2: MNHNS and SASEGT. The germline V and J ends were trimmed by 8 bases and 4 bases, with 18 bases remaining between them. The CDR3 sequence is 14 residues long. CDR3 region: CASLRRGNEYEQYF. The CDR3 coding sequence is TGTGCCAGCCTTAGACGGGGGAATGAGTACGAGCAGTACTTC.

J is TRBJ2-5 and V is TRBV2, with a weak D call TRBD1 (5 bases). The V gene lost 4 bases and the J gene lost 3 bases, with 9 bases spanning the gap. CDR3 length: 13 amino acids. Looked up from germline, CDR1 is SNHLY and CDR2 is FYNNEI. CDR3 sequence (DNA): TGTGCCAGCAGTGCAGGGTCCGAAGAGACCCAGTACTTC. It yields the protein CASSAGSEETQYF.

The chain uses TRBV29-1 and TRBJ2-7; D is undetermined. Trimming pared 4 bases from V and 6 bases from J, leaving 7 bases between. Germline-derived CDR1 and CDR2 are SQVTM and ANQGSEA. This CDR3 has 10 residues. The CDR3 reads CSVATSEQYF. CDR3 coding DNA: TGCAGCGTTGCTACAAGCGAGCAGTACTTC.

The rearrangement links TRBV25-1 to TRBJ2-2; D gene unclear. V was clipped by 6 bases and J by 3 bases, with 11 bases between them. CDR1 and CDR2 (germline): MGHDK, SYGVNS. CDR3 length: 14 amino acids. The CDR3 loop reads CASRPGTHTGELFF. The CDR3 DNA is TGTGCCAGCAGGCCGGGTACGCACACCGGGGAGCTGTTTTTT.

In this sample, this clone turned up once. The genes are TRBV5-1 and TRBJ2-2; D perhaps matches TRBD2 (5 bases). The CDR3 runs to 19 residues. Germline loops: CDR1 SGHRS, CDR2 YFSETQ. V lost 0 bases, J lost 8 bases, and 26 bases lay in between. DNA of the CDR3: TGCGCCAGCAGCTTGGCCTTACAAGCCGGAGGACCACCCAGTGGGGAGCTGTTTTTT. Protein product: CASSLALQAGGPPSGELFF.

The chain is built from TRBV4-2 and TRBJ2-2; D gene uncertain. Between the trimmed V and J ends, which lost 3 bases and 4 bases, there was a span of 12 bases. The length of the CDR3 is 15 residues. Per the germline V gene, CDR1 is LGHNA and CDR2 is YNFKEQ. CDR3 bases: TGTGCCAGCAGCCAGCCCTCTAGTGTCACCGGGGAGCTGTTTTTT. This gives the protein CASSQPSSVTGELFF.

The V and J genes are TRBV6-6 and TRBJ1-1; D gene ambiguous. The V gene lost 7 bases and the J gene lost 1 base, with 7 bases spanning the gap. Per germline, CDR1 MNHNY and CDR2 SVGAGI (reference sequence). The CDR3 length is 12 residues. The CDR3 protein is CASNYRNTEAFF. DNA for the CDR3: TGTGCCAGCAACTACAGGAACACTGAAGCTTTCTTT.

Notes on this clone: Distinct nucleotide sequences in the sample also encode this CDR3. The chain combines TRBV19 with TRBJ2-2; D is ambiguous. Trimming removed 5 bases from V and 7 bases from J, with 5 bases in between. Germline V CDR1 and CDR2: LNHDA, SQIVND (reference sequence). This CDR3 spans 11 amino acids. CDR3 sequence (DNA): TGTGCCAGTAGTCTGATCGGGGAGCTGTTTTTT. This translates into CASSLIGELFF. The variable domain in full, with the rest retrieved from reference TRBV19 and TRBJ2-2, is DGGITQSPKYLFRKEGQNVTLSCEQNLNHDAMYWYRQDPGQGLRLIYYSQIVNDFQKGDIAEGYSVSREKKESFPLTVTSAQKNPTAFYLCASSLIGELFFGEGSRLTVL.

The table lists this clone with a count of one. The chain has TRBV9 and TRBJ2-1; perhaps TRBD2 as D (6 bases). V lost 2 bases and J 6 bases, leaving 15 bases between the germline ends. CDR1 SGDLS and CDR2 YYNGEE come from the germline V gene. There are 15 residues in the CDR3. The CDR3 DNA reads as TGTGCCAGCAGCGTGACACACGGGACTCCCAATGAGCAGTTCTTC. Protein sequence: CASSVTHGTPNEQFF.

This chain uses TRBV9 with TRBJ2-3, with D unclear. Germline V CDR1 and CDR2: SGDLS, YYNGEE. CDR3 size: 13 residues. V was shortened by 3 bases and J by 2 bases, with 7 bases between the two germline ends. CDR3 protein: CASSEQTTDTQYF. As DNA, the CDR3 is TGTGCCAGCAGCGAACAGACCACAGATACGCAGTATTTT.